The clone carrying this T cell receptor (beta chain) was counted between two and nine times. Looked up from germline, CDR1 is MNHNS and CDR2 is SASEGT. V was cut by 7 bases and J by 1 base, with 2 bases left in between. The length of the CDR3 is 11 residues. The entry originates in a study of T cell repertoires in cytomegalovirus infection. Study in general: CMV infection together with matching HLA type was indicated by public TCR beta signatures.

TCRdb itself ran the reads through MiXCR, one entry per CDR3 protein. There are 200,000 to 300,000 distinct CDR3 sequences in the sample; roughly 12% occur only once, and approximately 1.8% lies in the top ten. The chain couples TRBV6-1 to TRBJ2-4; D remains ambiguous. The clonotype was recovered from a human donor in good health (CMV status not recorded). Some clones in this sample may be carry-over from other donors' samples. The sequencing input was PBMCs. The CDR3 sequence: CASTAKNIQYF. CDR3 bases: TGTGCCAGCACGGCCAAAAACATTCAGTACTTC.